Listed below are T cell receptor beta chains from one sample, sequenced in a study of cytomegalovirus exposure and HLA in healthy donors. Repertoires were generated with immunoSEQ multiplex PCR, while TCRdb's copy carries only in-frame clones and drops some. The table shows about 96,000 clones, with around 79% occurring only once. The specimen sequenced was PBMCs. The receptors originated from a woman between 65 and 79 years old in good health and CMV-seropositive. Both conserved end residues are part of each CDR3. The D gene is left open where the match is weak. Not all rows give a size; the values are once, few, many and, for expanded clones, a class.

j_call,v_call,clone_size,d_call,cdr3_aa,cdr3_nt
TRBJ1-1,TRBV18,-,-,CASSPRAPGTEAFF,TGTGCCAGCTCGCCCAGGGCCCCGGGCACTGAAGCTTTCTTT
TRBJ1-2,TRBV28,-,TRBD1,CASSFGQGGYGYTF,TGTGCCAGCAGTTTCGGCCAGGGGGGCTATGGCTACACCTTC
TRBJ1-3,TRBV5-1,-,-,CASSPLSSSGNTIYF,TGCGCCAGCAGCCCCCTGTCGAGCTCTGGAAACACCATATATTTT
TRBJ2-5,TRBV5-1,-,-,CASSLAAGQETQYF,TGCGCCAGCAGCTTGGCCGCGGGGCAAGAGACCCAGTACTTC
TRBJ2-7,TRBV6-5,few,-,CASRPGERYEQYF,TGTGCCAGCCGCCCCGGGGAAAGATACGAGCAGTACTTC
TRBJ1-5,TRBV2,-,TRBD1,CASSPTGGYNQPQHF,TGTGCCAGCAGTCCAACAGGGGGGTACAATCAGCCCCAGCATTTT
TRBJ2-1,TRBV6-5,few,TRBD2,CASSYSTSGQTNEQFF,TGTGCCAGCAGTTACTCGACTAGCGGCCAAACGAATGAGCAGTTCTTC
TRBJ2-3,TRBV10-3,-,TRBD2,CAISESGLAGGVDTQYF,TGTGCCATCAGTGAGTCTGGACTAGCGGGGGGTGTGGATACGCAGTATTTT
TRBJ2-7,TRBV4-3,few,TRBD1,CASSQGQVDSYEQYF,TGCGCCAGCAGCCAGGGACAGGTAGACTCCTACGAGCAGTACTTC
TRBJ2-2,TRBV5-1,-,-,CASSLRYRGLKGGTGELFF,TGCGCCAGCAGCTTACGATACCGGGGCCTCAAAGGGGGCACCGGGGAGCTGTTTTTT
TRBJ2-3,TRBV6-5,-,-,CASSSPRGGGTDTQYF,TGTGCCAGCAGTTCCCCTAGGGGGGGAGGTACAGATACGCAGTATTTT
TRBJ2-4,TRBV5-6,-,TRBD1,CASSLWTGIAKNIQYF,TGTGCCAGCAGCTTGTGGACAGGGATAGCCAAAAACATTCAGTACTTC
TRBJ2-7,TRBV19,-,-,CASSIVQSSYEQYF,TGTGCCAGTAGTATAGTACAGAGTTCCTACGAGCAGTACTTC
TRBJ2-1,TRBV9,-,TRBD2,CASSAGAGGPNNEQFF,TGTGCCAGCAGCGCTGGGGCGGGAGGGCCGAACAATGAGCAGTTCTTC
TRBJ2-7,TRBV29-1,-,TRBD1,CSVGETGDYEQYF,TGCAGCGTTGGGGAGACAGGGGACTACGAGCAGTACTTC
TRBJ2-4,TRBV7-9,-,TRBD1,CASSLVRDRRAKNIQYF,TGTGCCAGCAGCTTAGTCCGGGACAGGCGAGCCAAAAACATTCAGTACTTC
TRBJ1-5,TRBV4-1,-,-,CASSQGLRRQPQHF,TGCGCCAGCAGCCAGGGGCTCCGCAGGCAGCCCCAGCATTTT
TRBJ1-1,TRBV5-1,-,TRBD1,CASSLGPGTDNTEAFF,TGCGCCAGCAGCTTGGGGCCCGGGACAGACAACACTGAAGCTTTCTTT
TRBJ2-3,TRBV9,-,TRBD2,CASSVFSGSADTQYF,TGTGCCAGCAGCGTTTTTAGCGGGAGCGCAGATACGCAGTATTTT
TRBJ1-4,TRBV6-5,-,TRBD1,CASSYRTGSQKLFF,TGTGCCAGCAGTTACCGGACAGGGAGTCAAAAACTGTTTTTT
TRBJ2-7,TRBV7-9,-,TRBD1,CASSLGTGSYEQYF,TGTGCCAGCAGCTTAGGGACAGGGTCCTACGAGCAGTACTTC
TRBJ2-7,TRBV6-1,-,-,CASSEVFRLSYEQYF,TGTGCCAGCAGTGAAGTCTTCCGCCTATCCTACGAGCAGTACTTC
TRBJ1-4,TRBV4-2,many,-,CASSPTAGPNEKLFF,TGTGCCAGCAGCCCCACAGCGGGGCCCAATGAAAAACTGTTTTTT
TRBJ1-5,TRBV2,-,TRBD1,CASSFGQGSNQPQHF,TGTGCCAGCAGTTTCGGACAGGGCAGCAATCAGCCCCAGCATTTT
TRBJ1-4,TRBV4-3,-,TRBD1,CASSQEGQGNEKLFF,TGCGCCAGCAGCCAAGAAGGACAGGGGAATGAAAAACTGTTTTTT
TRBJ2-1,TRBV7-9,-,TRBD2,CASSRRLAGGAEQFF,TGTGCCAGCAGCCGACGGCTAGCGGGAGGTGCTGAGCAGTTCTTC
TRBJ2-5,TRBV28,-,TRBD1,CASSAVYRGQETQYF,TGTGCCAGCAGTGCCGTATACAGGGGGCAAGAGACCCAGTACTTC
TRBJ2-1,TRBV27,-,TRBD2,CASSTWTSGRTQPIHNEQFF,TGTGCCAGCAGTACATGGACTAGCGGGAGGACCCAACCTATTCACAATGAGCAGTTCTTC
TRBJ1-2,TRBV5-8,-,-,CASSATGANYGYTF,TGTGCCAGCAGCGCAACAGGAGCTAACTATGGCTACACCTTC
TRBJ2-5,TRBV19,-,-,CASSMGSVTQETQYF,TGTGCCAGTAGTATGGGCAGTGTCACTCAAGAGACCCAGTACTTC
TRBJ2-3,TRBV10-3,-,-,CAISDRTSDTQYF,TGTGCCATCAGTGATCGAACTTCAGATACGCAGTATTTT
TRBJ1-2,TRBV14,-,-,CASSAQGGHYGYTF,TGTGCCAGCAGCGCCCAAGGGGGTCACTATGGCTACACCTTC
TRBJ1-5,TRBV7-3,-,-,CASSLSPGRNQPQHF,TGTGCCAGCAGCTTATCCCCAGGCCGCAATCAGCCCCAGCATTTT
TRBJ2-2,TRBV6-1,-,TRBD1,CASSSGTGFGELFF,TGTGCCAGCAGTTCCGGGACAGGGTTCGGGGAGCTGTTTTTT